This entry is about one TCR beta chain. Original analysis: Reference gene primer amplification in the assay estimated nucleated cell counts. Data came from immunoSEQ multiplex PCR; TCRdb stores just in-frame clones and leaves some out. From that table come the V and J calls and clone size; the DNA was used to work out D and trimming. The sample lists approximately 300,000 clones, approximately 91% occurring once. The record originates from a study of blood T cell repertoires in COVID-19. Overall study context: The cDNA or gDNA used as material had been derived from T cells, B-cell-depleted T cells, or PBMCs.

This CDR3 is 13 amino acids long. V was pared by 11 bases and J by 3 bases, with 14 bases between. Per the germline V gene, CDR1 is MNHEY and CDR2 is SVGAGI. This study enrolled people aged 18 to 89 from under 25 US geographic areas. Cohorts were determined from participant-reported clinical history. The chain uses TRBV6-5 and TRBJ1-3, with a tentative D call TRBD1 (6 bases). Source material: PBMCs or T cells enriched from blood (not recorded which). This receptor was identified in a man aged 60 to 75 who had recovered from COVID-19. The CDR3 DNA reads TGTGCCGCCCTGTTGGACAGTGGAAACACCATATATTTT. Translated: CAALLDSGNTIYF.